Following are 32 T cell receptor beta chains from one sample sequenced in a study of cytomegalovirus exposure and HLA in healthy donors. Primers: 60 Vbeta forward and 13 Jbeta reverse. Only in-frame clones appear in the TCRdb table, and some are missing; sequencing was by immunoSEQ multiplex PCR. The sample has under 110,000 clones; about 81% are singletons. Sequencing was carried out using PBMCs. These receptors were collected from a man aged 50-59 years in good health and CMV-seronegative.

This sequence joins TRBV9 and TRBJ2-5, with a possible D match to TRBD2 (6 bases). The germline V gene has CDR1 SGDLS and CDR2 YYNGEE. V was pared by 0 bases and J by 4 bases, with 10 bases between. The CDR3 has 14 amino acids. The CDR3 region is CASSVEGGRETQYF. CDR3 DNA: TGTGCCAGCAGCGTAGAAGGAGGGAGAGAGACCCAGTACTTC. Complete variable domain (other parts from reference TRBV9 and TRBJ2-5): DSGVTQTPKHLITATGQRVTLRCSPRSGDLSVYWYQQSLDQGLQFLIQYYNGEERAKGNILERFSAQQFPDLHSELNLSSLELGDSALYFCASSVEGGRETQYFGPGTRLLVL.

V and J are TRBV6-5 and TRBJ1-2, with 8 bases fitting TRBD1. Trimming removed 5 bases from V and 2 bases from J; junction bases left unmatched: 4. Germline V gives CDR1 MNHEY, CDR2 SVGAGI. CDR3 length: 14 amino acids. CDR3 sequence (DNA): TGTGCCAGCAGTGGACGGACAGGGAACTATGGCTACACCTTC. Protein: CASSGRTGNYGYTF.

The chain uses TRBV7-9 and TRBJ1-4; a possible D gene is TRBD1 (6 bases). Germline-derived CDR1 and CDR2 are SEHNR and FQNEAQ (reference sequence). The CDR3 covers 16 residues. The V and J ends lost 5 bases and 0 bases respectively, with 13 bases between them. CDR3 nucleotides: TGTGCCAGCAGCCCCGGGACACGGGCAACTAATGAAAAACTGTTTTTT. This encodes CASSPGTRATNEKLFF.

CDR3 coding DNA: TGCGCCAGCAGCTTTCCGGACAGGCAAGAAGCTTTCTTT. Translating it yields CASSFPDRQEAFF. The V call is TRBV5-1, the J call TRBJ1-1, with 7 bases that match TRBD1. The CDR3 covers 13 residues. Germline trimming cut 2 bases from V and 8 bases from J; bases unmatched to any gene: 6. Germline V CDR1 and CDR2: SGHRS, YFSETQ.

V gene TRBV10-3 combines with J gene TRBJ2-7; maybe TRBD1 (5 bases). The V end was cut by 5 bases, the J end by 5 bases, with 10 bases between. The CDR3 loop spans 12 amino acids. Germline values: CDR1 ENHRY, CDR2 SYGVKD. DNA for the CDR3: TGTGCCATCAGTACAGGTTCTCACGAGCAGTACTTC. Protein sequence: CAISTGSHEQYF.

The chain couples TRBV30 to TRBJ2-5; 13 bases map to TRBD2. CDR1 and CDR2 (germline): GTSNPN, SVGIG (reference sequence). Trimming at V came to 5 bases and at J to 4 bases, leaving 1 base not matched to a gene. CDR3 length: 13 amino acids. The CDR3 sequence is CAWGLAGAETQYF. The CDR3 nucleotides read TGTGCCTGGGGACTAGCGGGAGCAGAGACCCAGTACTTC.

A single count supports this clone. V gene TRBV11-3 combines with J gene TRBJ2-3; D might be TRBD2 (6 bases). The germline V gene has CDR1 SGHNT and CDR2 YENEEA. The CDR3 loop spans 15 amino acids. With 1 base removed from V and 0 bases from J, the gap between germline ends came to 8 bases. CDR3 bases: TGTGCCAGCAGCTTAGGCGGGGCTAGCACAGATACGCAGTATTTT. Translating gives CASSLGGASTDTQYF.

The chain carries TRBV2 and TRBJ2-7, with TRBD1 identical over 11 bases. The CDR3 has 15 amino acids. V trimming: 0 bases; J trimming: 3 bases; junction bases outside the gene matches: 1. Germline assignment: CDR1 SNHLY and CDR2 FYNNEI. Here the CDR3 DNA reads TGTGCCAGCAGTGAAGCCGGGACAGGGGGCTACGAGCAGTACTTC. This translates into CASSEAGTGGYEQYF.

The table lists this clone with a count of one. The chain links TRBV28 to TRBJ2-7, with 9 bases lining up with TRBD1. Losses at the gene ends were 6 bases for V and 3 bases for J; bases not matched to a gene: 9. CDR1 is MDHEN and CDR2 is SYDVKM in the germline V gene. The CDR3 has 15 amino acids. The CDR3, as DNA: TGTGCCAGCAGACCGACCGGGACAGGGAACTACGAGCAGTACTTC. Its translation is CASRPTGTGNYEQYF.

This chain connects TRBV30 to TRBJ1-4; D gene ambiguous. The ends were cut back, 0 bases at V and 8 bases at J, with 10 bases in the middle. The CDR3 length is 13 residues. The V gene's germline CDR1 is GTSNPN and CDR2 SVGIG (reference sequence). This CDR3 reads CAWSVSEREKLFF. The CDR3 DNA reads as TGTGCCTGGAGTGTCAGCGAGAGGGAAAAACTGTTTTTT. The variable domain in full, completed from reference TRBV30 and TRBJ1-4, reads SQTIHQWPATLVQPVGSPLSLECTVEGTSNPNLYWYRQAAGRGLQLLFYSVGIGQISSEVPQNLSASRPQDRQFILSSKKLLLSDSGFYLCAWSVSEREKLFFGSGTQLSVL.

The V call is TRBV28, the J call TRBJ1-2; no clear D gene. Germline CDR1 and CDR2: MDHEN and SYDVKM. V lost 5 bases and J lost 4, with 11 bases in between. The CDR3 spans 13 residues. CDR3 sequence: CASSIQPLYGYTF. CDR3 bases: TGTGCCAGCAGTATCCAACCACTCTATGGCTACACCTTC.

The chain couples TRBV4-2 to TRBJ1-5; 7 bases agree with TRBD1. The CDR3 is 14 amino acids. The germline gives CDR1 LGHNA, CDR2 YNFKEQ. V gave up 6 bases and J gave up 5 bases; unmatched junction bases: 7. The CDR3 DNA follows: TGTGCCAGCAGTCGGACAGGTGGGGATCAGCCCCAGCATTTT. Its protein is CASSRTGGDQPQHF.

A few counts support this clone. J is TRBJ2-3 and V is TRBV6-4; 12 nucleotides align to TRBD2. The junction had 3 bases not matched to a gene; V was cut back by 4 bases and J by 4 bases. CDR3 length equals 15 residues. Germline V CDR1 and CDR2: MRHNA, SNTAGT. As DNA, the CDR3 is TGTGCCAGCAGTGCCGGGACTAGCGGGCCAGATACGCAGTATTTT. Protein product: CASSAGTSGPDTQYF.

V and J are TRBV28 and TRBJ1-5, with no clear D. Germline CDR1 is MDHEN and CDR2 is SYDVKM. The CDR3 is made up of 16 amino acids. Trimming pared 6 bases from V and 1 base from J, leaving 16 bases between. The CDR3 loop is CASSPGRVGSNQPQHF. The CDR3 DNA reads as TGTGCCAGCAGCCCTGGGAGGGTGGGAAGCAATCAGCCCCAGCATTTT.

V is TRBV4-3 and J is TRBJ2-1; 7 bases match TRBD1. The V segment lost 2 bases and the J segment 5 bases; nucleotides outside the gene matches: 6. This CDR3 is 15 amino acids long. Germline values: CDR1 LGHNA, CDR2 YSLEER. CDR3 DNA sequence: TGCGCCAGCAGCCAACTCCGACAGGGAAACAATGAGCAGTTCTTC. Residues: CASSQLRQGNNEQFF.

The chain links TRBV29-1 to TRBJ2-3; 9 bases fit TRBD1. Unmatched junction bases numbered 8, after V lost 2 bases and J lost 5 bases. The CDR3 has 15 amino acids. The germline CDR1 and CDR2 sequences are SQVTM and ANQGSEA. CDR3 sequence: CSVEIGTGIVDTQYF. For the CDR3, the DNA is TGCAGCGTTGAAATTGGGACAGGGATCGTAGATACGCAGTATTTT.

The chain employs TRBV5-6 and TRBJ1-1, with D maybe TRBD1 (6 bases). This CDR3 has 14 residues. Germline V gives CDR1 SGHDT, CDR2 YYEEEE. Trimming pared 2 bases from V and 1 base from J, leaving 9 bases between. The DNA for the CDR3 is TGTGCCAGCAGCTTCAGGGGCTGGAACACTGAAGCTTTCTTT. Protein sequence: CASSFRGWNTEAFF.

The V call is TRBV5-1, the J call TRBJ2-1; 10 bases align to TRBD2. The CDR3 loop spans 17 amino acids. The V and J ends lost 0 bases and 7 bases, in that order; junction bases with no gene match: 10. In germline, CDR1 is SGHRS, CDR2 YFSETQ. CDR3 nucleotides: TGCGCCAGCAGCTTGGGAATCGTGACTAGCGGGTTTAATGAGCAGTTCTTC. Protein: CASSLGIVTSGFNEQFF.

This sequence joins TRBV2 and TRBJ1-6; D is unresolved. Germline values: CDR1 SNHLY, CDR2 FYNNEI. Trimming removed 8 bases from V and 6 bases from J, with 14 bases in between. The CDR3 runs to 14 residues. CDR3 protein: CASSTGRFNSPLHF. CDR3 bases: TGTGCCAGCTCCACGGGTCGTTTTAATTCACCCCTCCACTTT. Full variable domain (outside the CDR3, taken from reference TRBV2 and TRBJ1-6): EPEVTQTPSHQVTQMGQEVILRCVPISNHLYFYWYRQILGQKVEFLVSFYNNEISEKSEIFDDQFSVERPDGSNFTLKIRSTKLEDSAMYFCASSTGRFNSPLHFGNGTRLTVT.

This chain joins TRBV19 and TRBJ1-1, with D tentatively TRBD1 (6 bases). Germline-derived CDR1 and CDR2 are LNHDA and SQIVND (reference sequence). V dropped 6 bases and J dropped 2 bases, with 10 bases sitting between them. The CDR3 runs to 13 residues. CDR3 in DNA: TGTGCCAGTAGACAGGGATCTAACACTGAAGCTTTCTTT. This sequence encodes CASRQGSNTEAFF.

V and J are TRBV13 and TRBJ1-1; no definite D call. The CDR3 has 13 residues. V lost 5 bases and J lost 6, with 13 bases in between. Germline V gene sequence: CDR1 PRHDT, CDR2 FYEKMQ (reference sequence). CDR3 residues: CASSPRLAAEAFF. The CDR3 bases are TGTGCCAGCAGCCCCCGCCTAGCAGCTGAAGCTTTCTTT.

The V call is TRBV18, the J call TRBJ1-2; 10 bases agree with TRBD1. The CDR3 is 14 amino acids. J lost 2 bases, V lost 6 bases, and 3 bases had no gene match. From germline, CDR1 is KGHSH and CDR2 LQKENI. The CDR3 DNA follows: TGTGCCAGCTCCCCGGGACAGGGGAACTATGGCTACACCTTC. Translating it yields CASSPGQGNYGYTF.

This rearrangement joins TRBV5-1 to TRBJ1-2; D is uncertain. This CDR3 contains 12 residues. CDR1 is SGHRS and CDR2 is YFSETQ in the germline V gene. Trimming took off 4 bases at V and 8 bases at J, with 12 bases between the two ends. For the CDR3, the DNA is TGCGCCAGCAGCCCATACGGTTCCGGCTACACCTTC. Its protein product is CASSPYGSGYTF.

The V call is TRBV2, the J call TRBJ2-7, with a possible D match to TRBD1 (5 bases). Looked up from germline, CDR1 is SNHLY and CDR2 is FYNNEI. V dropped 3 bases and J dropped 2 bases, with 14 bases sitting between them. The CDR3 covers 15 residues. CDR3 sequence (DNA): TGTGCCAGCAGTGATGCAGGGAAAGGGACCTACGAGCAGTACTTC. Translating gives CASSDAGKGTYEQYF.

The V and J genes are TRBV11-3 and TRBJ2-3, with TRBD2 matching 9 bases. The CDR3 covers 14 residues. From germline, CDR1 is SGHNT and CDR2 YENEEA. Trimming took 3 bases from V and 6 from J; bases not matched to a gene: 4. CDR3 region: CASSLREGGDTQYF. In DNA form, the CDR3 reads TGTGCCAGCAGCTTGCGGGAGGGTGGGGATACGCAGTATTTT.

The rearrangement uses TRBV5-1 and TRBJ2-7; 8 bases fit TRBD1. The germline CDR1 and CDR2 sequences are SGHRS and YFSETQ. This CDR3 spans 14 amino acids. V lost 3 bases to trimming and J lost 1 base; unmatched junction nucleotides: 3. The CDR3 DNA sequence: TGCGCCAGCAGCTCACAGGGGGTTTCCTACGAGCAGTACTTC. This encodes CASSSQGVSYEQYF.

This chain joins TRBV7-8 and TRBJ1-6; D call uncertain. The germline CDR1 and CDR2 sequences are SGHVS and FQNEAQ. Trimming pared 1 base from V and 6 bases from J, leaving 7 bases between. CDR3 length: 14 residues. The CDR3 loop reads CASSLVRGNSPLHF. CDR3 coding DNA: TGTGCCAGCAGCTTAGTCCGGGGTAATTCACCCCTCCACTTT. Variable domain in full (rest from reference TRBV7-8 and TRBJ1-6): GAGVSQSPRYKVAKRGQDVALRCDPISGHVSLFWYQQALGQGPEFLTYFQNEAQLDKSGLPSDRFFAERPEGSVSTLKIQRTQQEDSAVYLCASSLVRGNSPLHFGNGTRLTVT.

The table lists this clone with a few counts. The chain employs TRBV7-8 and TRBJ2-6; no reliable D call. The germline V and J ends were trimmed by 1 base and 2 bases, with 6 bases remaining between them. The CDR3 sequence is 15 residues long. Germline V gene sequence: CDR1 SGHVS, CDR2 FQNEAQ. The CDR3 reads CASSLGLTGANVLTF. CDR3 nucleotides: TGTGCCAGCAGCTTAGGACTTACTGGGGCCAACGTCCTGACTTTC. The full variable domain, completed using reference TRBV7-8 and TRBJ2-6, is GAGVSQSPRYKVAKRGQDVALRCDPISGHVSLFWYQQALGQGPEFLTYFQNEAQLDKSGLPSDRFFAERPEGSVSTLKIQRTQQEDSAVYLCASSLGLTGANVLTFGAGSRLTVL.

The genes are TRBV15 and TRBJ2-2; D unresolved. Germline loops: CDR1 LNHNV, CDR2 YYDKDF (reference sequence). The length of the CDR3 is 13 residues. V lost 2 bases and J 6 bases, leaving 7 bases between the germline ends. CDR3 nucleotides: TGTGCCACCAGCAGACCCCTCCCCGGGGAGCTGTTTTTT. It codes for CATSRPLPGELFF.

This sequence joins TRBV30 and TRBJ2-7; D is perhaps TRBD1 (7 bases). The V end lost 2 bases, the J end lost 5 bases, and 19 bases lay between the germline ends. Germline CDR1 GTSNPN, CDR2 SVGIG (reference sequence). The CDR3 runs to 15 residues. CDR3 sequence reads: CAWSLLTGRFHEQYF. The CDR3 coding sequence is TGTGCCTGGAGTCTCTTGACAGGGAGGTTCCACGAGCAGTACTTC. The complete variable domain, with remaining parts taken from reference TRBV30 and TRBJ2-7, reads SQTIHQWPATLVQPVGSPLSLECTVEGTSNPNLYWYRQAAGRGLQLLFYSVGIGQISSEVPQNLSASRPQDRQFILSSKKLLLSDSGFYLCAWSLLTGRFHEQYFGPGTRLTVT.

There are a few counts of this clone. This chain uses TRBV6-1 with TRBJ1-2; weak D call: TRBD1 (5 bases). This CDR3 contains 13 residues. Trimming cost V 2 bases and J 5 bases, with 9 bases left between them. The germline gives CDR1 MNHNS, CDR2 SASEGT. CDR3 sequence: CASSERGLYGYTF. CDR3 sequence (DNA): TGTGCCAGCAGTGAAAGGGGACTTTATGGCTACACCTTC.

This clone was seen a handful of times. The CDR3 DNA sequence: TGTGCCAGCTCACCTTTGATTGGAGTGGCCAAAAACATTCAGTACTTC. Protein product: CASSPLIGVAKNIQYF. The chain uses TRBV18 and TRBJ2-4; unclear D gene. The CDR3 consists of 16 residues. V was clipped by 3 bases and J by 1 base, with 13 bases between them. The germline CDR1 and CDR2 sequences are KGHSH and LQKENI.